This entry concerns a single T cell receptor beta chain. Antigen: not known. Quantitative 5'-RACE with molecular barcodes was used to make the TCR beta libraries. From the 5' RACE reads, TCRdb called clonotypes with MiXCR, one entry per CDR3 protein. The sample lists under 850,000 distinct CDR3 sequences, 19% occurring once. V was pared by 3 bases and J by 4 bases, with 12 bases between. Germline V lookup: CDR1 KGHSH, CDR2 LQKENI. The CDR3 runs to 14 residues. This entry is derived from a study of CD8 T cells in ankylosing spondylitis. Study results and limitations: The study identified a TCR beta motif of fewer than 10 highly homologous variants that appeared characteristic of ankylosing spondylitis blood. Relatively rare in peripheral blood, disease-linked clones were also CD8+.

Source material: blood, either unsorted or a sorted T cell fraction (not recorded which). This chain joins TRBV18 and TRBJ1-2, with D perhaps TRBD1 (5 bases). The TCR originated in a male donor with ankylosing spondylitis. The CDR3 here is CASSPTATIYGYTF. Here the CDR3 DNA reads TGTGCCAGCTCACCGACAGCTACCATCTATGGCTACACCTTC.